The clone carrying this T cell receptor beta chain was counted a few times. Its specificity is not known. Time point in this sample: sample taken at primary tumor resection. Whole RNA, which was extracted from tumor, nontumor lung tissue or frozen PBMC, was sequenced without any cell sorting. The 60 to 90 donors had untreated early-stage non-small cell lung cancer. This sample is part of a study of spatial heterogeneity in lung cancer. The wider study: Detection consistently captured more beta-chain sequences than alpha-chain sequences. Points from the study as a whole: Ubiquitous expanded tumor TCRs were observed in blood more at resection than follow-up.

Germline V gene data show CDR1 as SGDLS and CDR2 as YYNGEE. CDR3 length equals 14 residues. Trimming left V 1 base short and J 4 bases short, with 11 bases between. A unique molecular identifier was carried by every single TCR cDNA molecule. TCRdb used MiXCR to reprocess the 5' RACE reads, holding one entry per CDR3 protein. The sample has some 45,000 distinct CDR3 sequences; approximately 12% are singletons. This sample comprised PBMCs, obtained at surgery. This rearrangement joins TRBV9 to TRBJ1-1; D is undetermined. This sequence was found in a female donor with early-stage non-small cell lung cancer. The DNA for the CDR3 is TGTGCCAGCAGCGTACGAGAGGGTTTCACTGAAGCTTTCTTT. Its translation: CASSVREGFTEAFF.